This T cell receptor (beta chain) was retrieved from a study of T cell responses to AZD1222 COVID-19 vaccine. Notes on the study in general: Across the whole spike, CD4 TCRs peaked at regions 160-218 and 743-854.

Some clones are missing from TCRdb's copy, which holds only in-frame ones; the method was immunoSEQ multiplex PCR. The sample includes about 190,000 clones, approximately 91% of them seen just once. About this clone: What it recognizes is unknown.

The CDR3 is 15 amino acids. V was shortened by 1 base and J by 1 base, with 12 bases between the two germline ends. Germline values: CDR1 SGHKS, CDR2 YYEKEE (reference sequence). Sequenced material: peripheral blood, taken on day 0 of AZD1222 vaccination. This chain joins TRBV5-5 and TRBJ2-7; D may be TRBD1 (6 bases). The receptor's source is an adult in good health. The CDR3 region is CASSLPQGLSYEQYF. The CDR3 nucleotides read TGTGCCAGCAGCTTGCCCCAGGGGTTATCCTACGAGCAGTACTTC.